The 5 T cell receptor beta chains presented below share a single source sample, sequenced in a study of blood T cell repertoires in COVID-19. The table came from immunoSEQ multiplex PCR; TCRdb's copy has only in-frame clones and leaves some out. The sample yields roughly 83,000 clones, approximately 86% seen once. Sequences were obtained from peripheral blood. The receptors were gathered from an elderly man with active or convalescent COVID-19.

The V call is TRBV10-2, the J call TRBJ2-7, with TRBD1 matching over 11 bases. CDR3 length equals 15 residues. Per germline, CDR1 WSHSY and CDR2 SAAADI. The J segment lost 2 bases and the V segment lost 3 bases, leaving 3 bases of the junction unmatched. CDR3 sequence reads: CASSDRDRGAYEQYV. CDR3 nucleotides: TGCGCCAGCAGTGACCGGGACAGGGGGGCCTACGAGCAGTACGTC.

The chain carries TRBV9 and TRBJ2-2; D gene uncertain. Germline V lookup: CDR1 SGDLS, CDR2 YYNGEE. Trimming removed 5 bases from V and 4 bases from J, with 6 bases in between. The CDR3 is 12 residues long. This chain's CDR3 is CASRRGTGELFF. The CDR3 bases are TGTGCCAGCAGGAGAGGCACCGGGGAGCTGTTTTTT.

The rearrangement links TRBV19 to TRBJ1-1; TRBD1 aligns across 7 bases. Per germline, CDR1 LNHDA and CDR2 SQIVND (reference sequence). V gave up 5 bases and J gave up 1 base; unmatched junction bases: 4. The CDR3 runs 14 residues. In DNA, the CDR3 is TGTGCCAGTAGTCCCCAGGGGGGGAACACTGAAGCTTTCTTT. Its translation is CASSPQGGNTEAFF.

The chain is built from TRBV10-3 and TRBJ1-5; 11 positions match TRBD1. There are 15 residues in the CDR3. V was pared by 4 bases and J by 7 bases, with 6 bases of the junction left unmatched. Per germline, CDR1 ENHRY and CDR2 SYGVKD. In DNA, the CDR3 is TGTGCCATCAGTGCAAGGACAGGGGGCGAGCAGCCCCAGCATTTT. It translates to CAISARTGGEQPQHF.

This sequence joins TRBV20-1 and TRBJ2-7; 10 nucleotides line up with TRBD1. The ends lost 3 bases at V and 3 bases at J; junction bases unmatched: 29. The length of the CDR3 is 22 residues. Per germline, CDR1 DFQATT and CDR2 SNEGSKA (reference sequence). CDR3 amino acids: CSASGLSPPGQGTRSHYYEQYV. DNA for the CDR3: TGCAGTGCTAGTGGTTTGAGCCCTCCGGGACAGGGGACGAGGTCCCACTACTACGAGCAGTACGTC.